The present entry profiles one T cell receptor beta chain with its context. Its target is not known. Trimming removed 2 bases from V and 4 bases from J, with 9 bases in between. Germline CDR1 MGHDK, CDR2 SYGVNS. The CDR3 has 14 amino acids. Assay used: immunoSEQ multiplex PCR; TCRdb lists only in-frame clones, some missing. The profile shows 7,000 to 9,500 clones, roughly four fifths of them singletons. This specimen belongs to a study of STAT3 mutations in large granular lymphocyte leukemia. Findings and limits, study-wide: Every T-LGLL patient had at least one immunodominant TCRbeta clonotype. In several patients, dominant TCR clone burden exceeded STAT3 mutant burden. Clonal expansion was inferred from other time points because no sample existed at each clone's first appearance. Differing intervals and regimens complicate linking therapy response to clone burden.

Input material: peripheral blood mononuclear cells. The chain couples TRBV25-1 to TRBJ1-5; the D is unclear. The TCR originated in a woman aged 40 to 50 with T-cell large granular lymphocyte leukemia. Some clones in this sample may be carry-over from other donors' samples. The CDR3: CASSEPGGNQPQHF. The CDR3 DNA reads TGTGCCAGCAGTGAACCCGGAGGGAATCAGCCCCAGCATTTT.